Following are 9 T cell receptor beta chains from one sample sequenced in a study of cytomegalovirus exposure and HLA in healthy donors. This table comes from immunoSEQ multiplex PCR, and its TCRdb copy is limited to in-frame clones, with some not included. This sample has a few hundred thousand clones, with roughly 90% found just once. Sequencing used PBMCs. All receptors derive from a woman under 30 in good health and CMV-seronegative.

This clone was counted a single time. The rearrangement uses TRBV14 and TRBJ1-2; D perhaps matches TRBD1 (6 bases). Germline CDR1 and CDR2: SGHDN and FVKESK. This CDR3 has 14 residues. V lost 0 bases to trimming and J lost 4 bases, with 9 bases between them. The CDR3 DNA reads TGTGCCAGCAGCCAAGATGCAGGGGCCTATGGCTACACCTTC. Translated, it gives CASSQDAGAYGYTF.

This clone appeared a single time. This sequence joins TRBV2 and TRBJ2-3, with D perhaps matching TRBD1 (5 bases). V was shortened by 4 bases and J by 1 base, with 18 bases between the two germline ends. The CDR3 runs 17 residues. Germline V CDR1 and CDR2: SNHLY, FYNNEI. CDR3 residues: CASSGADSLGGTDTQYF. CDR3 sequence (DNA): TGTGCCAGCAGTGGGGCCGACAGTCTCGGTGGCACAGATACGCAGTATTTT.

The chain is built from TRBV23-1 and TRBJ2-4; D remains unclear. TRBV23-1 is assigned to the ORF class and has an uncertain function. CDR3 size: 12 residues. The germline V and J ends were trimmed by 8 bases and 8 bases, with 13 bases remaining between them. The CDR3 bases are TGCGCCAGCTCGGAAGTCCTAGACATTCAGTACTTC. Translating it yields CASSEVLDIQYF.

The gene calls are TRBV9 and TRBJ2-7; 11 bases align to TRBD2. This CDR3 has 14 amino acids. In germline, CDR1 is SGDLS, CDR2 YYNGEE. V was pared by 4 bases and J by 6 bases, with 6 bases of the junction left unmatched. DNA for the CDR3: TGTGCCAGCAGCCCTAGCGGGAGGCCCCTCGAGCAGTACTTC. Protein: CASSPSGRPLEQYF.

The CDR3 loop reads CASGEGANYGYTF. The CDR3 DNA follows: TGTGCCAGTGGGGAGGGTGCTAACTATGGCTACACCTTC. This chain connects TRBV19 to TRBJ1-2; D call uncertain. V gave up 8 bases and J gave up 0 bases, with 10 bases separating them. Per the germline V gene, CDR1 is LNHDA and CDR2 is SQIVND (reference sequence). The CDR3 has 13 amino acids. The full variable domain, completed using reference TRBV19 and TRBJ1-2, is DGGITQSPKYLFRKEGQNVTLSCEQNLNHDAMYWYRQDPGQGLRLIYYSQIVNDFQKGDIAEGYSVSREKKESFPLTVTSAQKNPTAFYLCASGEGANYGYTFGSGTRLTVV.

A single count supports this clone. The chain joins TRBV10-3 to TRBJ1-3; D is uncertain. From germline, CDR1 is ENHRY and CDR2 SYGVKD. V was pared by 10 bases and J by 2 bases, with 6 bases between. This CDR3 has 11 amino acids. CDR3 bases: TGTGCCACCAATCCTGGAAACACCATATATTTT. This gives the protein CATNPGNTIYF.

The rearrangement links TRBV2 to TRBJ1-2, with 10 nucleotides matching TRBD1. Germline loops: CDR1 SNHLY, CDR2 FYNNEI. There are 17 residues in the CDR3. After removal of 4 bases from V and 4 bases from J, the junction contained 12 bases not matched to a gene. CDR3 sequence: CASSGINGDRGGYGYTF. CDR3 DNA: TGTGCCAGCAGTGGAATTAATGGGGACAGGGGCGGCTATGGCTACACCTTC. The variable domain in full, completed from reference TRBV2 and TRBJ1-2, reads EPEVTQTPSHQVTQMGQEVILRCVPISNHLYFYWYRQILGQKVEFLVSFYNNEISEKSEIFDDQFSVERPDGSNFTLKIRSTKLEDSAMYFCASSGINGDRGGYGYTFGSGTRLTVV.

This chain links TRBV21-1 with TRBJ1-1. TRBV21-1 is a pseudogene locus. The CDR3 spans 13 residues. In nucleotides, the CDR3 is TGTGCCAGCAAAAGGGAACGGGGCACTGAAGCTTTCTTT. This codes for CASKRERGTEAFF.

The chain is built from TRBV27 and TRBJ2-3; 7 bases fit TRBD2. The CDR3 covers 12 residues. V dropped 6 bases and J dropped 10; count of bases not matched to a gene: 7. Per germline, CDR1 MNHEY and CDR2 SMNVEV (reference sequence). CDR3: CASSLSGPPQYF. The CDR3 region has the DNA TGTGCCAGCAGCCTTAGCGGGCCTCCGCAGTATTTT.